The present entry profiles one T cell receptor (beta chain) with its context. Antigen: not known. TCRdb independently ran MiXCR on the reads; one entry per CDR3 protein. The sample gives approximately 700,000 distinct CDR3 sequences, about a third of which show up once; 2.8% is in the top ten. CDR3 length: 14 amino acids. Germline values: CDR1 SNHLY, CDR2 FYNNEI. Trimming at V came to 6 bases and at J to 1 base, leaving 6 bases not matched to a gene. This record comes from a study of T cell repertoires in cytomegalovirus infection. Across the study: It was the public TCR beta signatures that indicated both CMV infection and matching HLA type.

Study findings and constraints: HLA-C-restricted CMV-specific TCR beta clonotypes were dominant in the ex vivo response.

The chain couples TRBV2 to TRBJ2-7, with 7 positions matching TRBD2. Material for sequencing was PBMCs. The TCR was taken from a human donor in good health (CMV status not recorded). Some clones in this sample may be carry-over from other donors' samples. The CDR3 bases are TGTGCCAGCAGCTTTAGGACTAGTTCCTACGAGCAGTACTTC. Protein sequence: CASSFRTSSYEQYF.